The source of this T cell receptor beta chain is a study of T-cell reconstitution after alpha-beta-depleted transplantation in children. Study-level points and caveats: Several hundred rapidly expanded clones from non-depleted graft cells reportedly supplied alpha-beta T cells about two months post-transplant. Once a year had passed after transplant, T-cell counts and diversity came mostly from newly produced T cells. Some patients' high day-60 TCRbeta diversity was traced to surviving recipient T cells and thymic progenitors.

Germline CDR1 reads MNHNS; CDR2 reads SASEGT. The trim removed 7 bases at V and 8 bases at J, leaving 11 bases unmatched. The length of the CDR3 is 14 residues. Regarding this clonotype: What it binds is not known.

Unique molecular identifiers featured in how the TCRbeta library was prepared. TCRdb independently ran MiXCR on the PCR reads; one entry per CDR3 protein. The sample has fewer than 750,000 distinct CDR3 sequences; under 25% are singletons. The TCR comes from a boy younger than two who had a stem cell transplant for acute myeloid leukemia, so the T cells may come from the graft donor. The V gene is TRBV6-1, the J gene TRBJ2-1, with 7 bases aligning to TRBD1. This specimen was PBMCs, mostly from graft donor cells, taken 360 days after TCRalphabeta/CD19-depleted stem cell transplant. The CDR3 sequence: CASIRQGEVDEQFF. The CDR3 DNA reads TGTGCCAGCATCCGACAGGGTGAGGTAGATGAGCAGTTCTTC.